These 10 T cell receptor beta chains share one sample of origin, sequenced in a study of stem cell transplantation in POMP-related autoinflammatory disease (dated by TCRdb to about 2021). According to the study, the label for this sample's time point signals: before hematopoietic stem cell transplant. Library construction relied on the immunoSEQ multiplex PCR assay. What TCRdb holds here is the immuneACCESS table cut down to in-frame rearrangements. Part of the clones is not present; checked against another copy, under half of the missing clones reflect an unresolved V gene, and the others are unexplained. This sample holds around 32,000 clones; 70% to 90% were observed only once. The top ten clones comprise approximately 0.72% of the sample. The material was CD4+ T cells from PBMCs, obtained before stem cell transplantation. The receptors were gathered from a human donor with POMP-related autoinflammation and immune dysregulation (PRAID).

CDR3 amino acids: CASSLSQAFNEKLFF. The CDR3 nucleotides read TGTGCCAGCAGCTTAAGTCAGGCCTTTAATGAAAAACTGTTTTTT. This sequence joins TRBV11-3 and TRBJ1-4, with no clear D. The V gene lost 2 bases and the J gene lost 4 bases, with 11 bases spanning the gap. This CDR3 has 15 residues. Germline V gene lookup returns CDR1 SGHNT and CDR2 YENEEA.

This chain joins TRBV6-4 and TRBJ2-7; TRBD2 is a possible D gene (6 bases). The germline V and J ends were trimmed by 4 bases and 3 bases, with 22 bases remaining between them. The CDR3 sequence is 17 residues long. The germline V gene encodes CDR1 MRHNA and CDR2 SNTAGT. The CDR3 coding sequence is TGTGCCAGCAGTGTTTTTCGGCGGGAAGGAGGGTACTACGAGCAGTACTTC. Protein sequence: CASSVFRREGGYYEQYF.

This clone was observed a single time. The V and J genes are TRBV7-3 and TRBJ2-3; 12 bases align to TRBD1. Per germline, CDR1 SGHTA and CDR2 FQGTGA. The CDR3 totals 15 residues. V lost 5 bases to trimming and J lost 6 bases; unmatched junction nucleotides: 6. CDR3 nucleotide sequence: TGTGCCAGCAGCGCCCGGGACAGGGGGCTGGATACGCAGTATTTT. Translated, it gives CASSARDRGLDTQYF.

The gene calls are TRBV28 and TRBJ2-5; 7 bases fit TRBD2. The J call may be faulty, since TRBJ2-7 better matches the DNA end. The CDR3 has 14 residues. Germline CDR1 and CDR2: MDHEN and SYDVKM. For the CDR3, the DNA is TGTGCCAGCTCCAGCGGGATAGTCTCCTACGAGCAGTACTTC. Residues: CASSSGIVSYEQYF.

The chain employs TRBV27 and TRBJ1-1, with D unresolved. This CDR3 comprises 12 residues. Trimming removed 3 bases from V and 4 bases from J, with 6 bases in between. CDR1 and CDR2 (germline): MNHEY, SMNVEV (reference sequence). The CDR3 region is CASSFRGTEAFF. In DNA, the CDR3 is TGTGCCAGCAGTTTTCGGGGCACTGAAGCTTTCTTT.

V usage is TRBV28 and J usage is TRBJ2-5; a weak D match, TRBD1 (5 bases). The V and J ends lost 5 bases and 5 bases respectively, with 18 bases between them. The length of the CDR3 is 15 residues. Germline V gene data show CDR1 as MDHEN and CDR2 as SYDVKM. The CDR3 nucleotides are TGTGCCAGCAGTACCTACACGCAGGGATTGGAGACCCAGTACTTC. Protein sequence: CASSTYTQGLETQYF.

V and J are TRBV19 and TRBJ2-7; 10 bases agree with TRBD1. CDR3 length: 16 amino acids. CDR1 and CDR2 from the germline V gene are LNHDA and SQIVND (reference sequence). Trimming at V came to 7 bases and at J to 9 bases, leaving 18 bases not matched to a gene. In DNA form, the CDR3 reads TGTGCCAGTACCTCTCTACCGGGACAGGGGCCCTGGAGGCAGTACTTC. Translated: CASTSLPGQGPWRQYF.

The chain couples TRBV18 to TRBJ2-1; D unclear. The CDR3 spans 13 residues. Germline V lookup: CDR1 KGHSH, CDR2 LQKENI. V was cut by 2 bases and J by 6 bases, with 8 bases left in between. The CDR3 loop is CASSPRGFNEQFF. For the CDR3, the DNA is TGTGCCAGCTCACCAAGAGGCTTCAATGAGCAGTTCTTC.

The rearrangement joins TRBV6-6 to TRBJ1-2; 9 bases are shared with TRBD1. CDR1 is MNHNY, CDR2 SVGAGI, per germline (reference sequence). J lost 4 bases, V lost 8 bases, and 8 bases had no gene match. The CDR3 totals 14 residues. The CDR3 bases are TGTGCCAGCTCGGGCCGGGACAGGGTCTATGGCTACACCTTC. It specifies CASSGRDRVYGYTF.

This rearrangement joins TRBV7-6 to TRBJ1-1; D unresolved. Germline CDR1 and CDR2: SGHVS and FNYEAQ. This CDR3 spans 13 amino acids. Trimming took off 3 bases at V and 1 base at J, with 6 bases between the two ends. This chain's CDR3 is CASSFAENTEAFF. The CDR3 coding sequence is TGTGCCAGCAGCTTCGCTGAGAACACTGAAGCTTTCTTT.